These T cell receptor beta chains were read from a single sample in a study of CD8 T cells in ankylosing spondylitis. TCRdb re-called the 5' RACE reads with MiXCR, one entry per CDR3 protein. The table lists roughly 150,000 distinct CDR3 sequences, roughly 34% of them singletons, with 6% in the top ten. Sequencing used synovial fluid, either unsorted or a sorted T cell fraction (not recorded which). The receptors come from a male donor with ankylosing spondylitis. Each CDR3 is given with its conserved first and last residue. The D gene is left open where the match is weak. Where a row states a size, it is once, few, many or the class of an expanded clone; other rows omit it.

cdr3_aa cdr3_nt j_call d_call clone_size v_call cdr3_length
CSVEGVSGGYNEQFF TGCAGCGTTGAAGGGGTTAGCGGGGGTTACAATGAGCAGTTCTTC TRBJ2-1 TRBD2 many TRBV29-1 15
CASSSDRGGEQYF TGTGCCAGCAGCTCAGACAGGGGGGGGGAGCAGTACTTC TRBJ2-7 TRBD1 . TRBV7-3 13
CASSETGTGDYEQYF TGTGCCAGCAGCGAAACAGGGACAGGAGACTACGAGCAGTACTTC TRBJ2-7 TRBD1 medium-sized TRBV7-3 15
CASSFSLAGGGDTQYF TGTGCCAGCAGCTTTTCCCTAGCGGGAGGGGGGGATACGCAGTATTTT TRBJ2-3 TRBD2 . TRBV7-2 16
CASSFLMGLLNTGELFF TGTGCCAGCAGTTTTCTTATGGGACTCTTGAACACCGGGGAGCTGTTTTTT TRBJ2-2 . many TRBV6-2/TRBV6-3 17
CASSVASGRGTDTQYF TGTGCCAGCAGTGTCGCTAGCGGGAGAGGGACAGATACGCAGTATTTT TRBJ2-3 TRBD2 few TRBV28 16
CASSYESQHF TGTGCCAGCAGTTACGAGTCCCAGCATTTT TRBJ1-5 . . TRBV6-5 10
CSASMGVPPYEQYF TGCAGTGCTAGCATGGGGGTACCACCCTACGAGCAGTACTTC TRBJ2-7 . . TRBV20-1 14
CASSKDRGMRNEQFF TGTGCCAGCAGCAAGGACAGGGGGATGCGCAATGAGCAGTTCTTC TRBJ2-1 TRBD1 few TRBV7-3 15
CSVASSNTEAFF TGCAGCGTTGCGTCCAGCAACACTGAAGCTTTCTTT TRBJ1-1 . many TRBV29-1 12
CASSRGTSGINNEQFF TGTGCCAGCAGTCGCGGGACTAGCGGGATAAACAATGAGCAGTTCTTC TRBJ2-1 TRBD2 . TRBV7-2 16
CASSQLGSPLHF TGTGCCAGCAGCCAGCTTGGTTCGCCCCTCCACTTT TRBJ1-6 . many TRBV3-1 12
CASTWDRYDTEAFF TGTGCCAGCACTTGGGACAGGTACGACACTGAAGCTTTCTTT TRBJ1-1 TRBD1 . TRBV12-3/TRBV12-4 14
CAISEGGAPQPQHF TGTGCCATCAGTGAGGGTGGGGCCCCTCAGCCCCAGCATTTT TRBJ1-5 . . TRBV10-3 14
CASSSSPVTEAFF TGCGCCAGCAGCTCCTCCCCGGTGACTGAAGCTTTCTTT TRBJ1-1 . . TRBV5-1 13
CSASRTSGLRSEQYF TGCAGTGCTAGTCGGACTAGCGGCTTACGCTCGGAGCAGTACTTC TRBJ2-7 TRBD2 . TRBV20-1 15
CSARGQGDYEQYF TGCAGTGCTAGAGGGCAGGGGGACTACGAGCAGTACTTC TRBJ2-7 TRBD1 many TRBV20-1 13
CASSRDQYNEQFF TGTGCCAGCAGTCGGGACCAATACAATGAGCAGTTCTTC TRBJ2-1 . . TRBV6-6 13
CASSHKDKNTGELFF TGTGCCAGCAGCCACAAGGACAAGAACACCGGGGAGCTGTTTTTT TRBJ2-2 . once TRBV3-1 15